What follows are 21 T cell receptor beta chains derived from one specimen sequenced in a study of identical twins. TCRdb analysed the 5' RACE reads with MiXCR anew, one entry per CDR3 protein. The table records about 690,000 distinct CDR3 sequences, approximately 6% of them present only once. Input material: naive T cells sorted from blood. Receptors originate from a man in his late teens or twenties in good health.

This clonotype has a count of ten or more. V gene TRBV27 combines with J gene TRBJ1-2; TRBD1 agrees at 11 bases. This CDR3 contains 15 residues. The junction had 9 bases not matched to a gene; V was cut back by 4 bases and J by 8 bases. Germline CDR1 is MNHEY and CDR2 is SMNVEV (reference sequence). CDR3 in DNA: TGTGCCAGCAGTTCCCTGGACAGGGGGCGAGGAGGCTACACCTTC. Protein: CASSSLDRGRGGYTF.

This clonotype was detected ten times or more. V gene TRBV27 combines with J gene TRBJ2-5, with no clear D. The CDR3 length is 9 residues. Looked up from germline, CDR1 is MNHEY and CDR2 is SMNVEV (reference sequence). Trimming shortened V by 7 bases and J by 7 bases, and 4 bases separated the two germline ends. The CDR3 DNA is TGTGCCAGCAACGGGACCCAGTACTTC. Translation: CASNGTQYF.

The CDR3 DNA is TGCGCCAGCAGCCAAGCTTCTGCGGGGGACGGTGAGCAGTTCTTC. Translation gives CASSQASAGDGEQFF. This chain links TRBV4-1 with TRBJ2-1; 7 bases agree with TRBD2. In germline, CDR1 is MGHRA, CDR2 YSYEKL. CDR3 length equals 15 residues. J gave up 9 bases and V 1 base, and 9 bases lay outside the gene matches.

In this sample, this clonotype turned up many times. This rearrangement joins TRBV12-3 or TRBV12-4 to TRBJ1-5, with TRBD1 identical over 7 bases. V lost 1 base to trimming and J lost 7 bases; unmatched junction nucleotides: 4. The CDR3 has 14 residues. In DNA, the CDR3 is TGTGCCAGCAGTTTAGGGGACAGAAAACAGCCCCAGCATTTT. Translating it yields CASSLGDRKQPQHF.

This clonotype was counted only a few times. The chain recombines TRBV5-6 with TRBJ2-7; 7 bases align to TRBD1. CDR1 is SGHDT, CDR2 YYEEEE, per germline. V lost 2 bases to trimming and J lost 6 bases; unmatched junction nucleotides: 11. The CDR3 covers 15 residues. The CDR3 protein is CASSLDRDLPPEQYF. CDR3 nucleotides: TGTGCCAGCAGCTTAGACAGGGATCTACCCCCCGAGCAGTACTTC.

This clonotype was seen at least ten times. The V call is TRBV7-9, the J call TRBJ2-5; the D gene is possibly TRBD2 (6 bases). The CDR3 is 14 residues long. Germline CDR1 is SEHNR and CDR2 is FQNEAQ (reference sequence). Trimming pared 1 base from V and 1 base from J, leaving 7 bases between. The CDR3 sequence: CASSLVGGQETQYF. The CDR3, as DNA: TGTGCCAGCAGCTTAGTCGGGGGCCAAGAGACCCAGTACTTC.

This clonotype was found a few times. J is TRBJ1-5 and V is TRBV3-1, with D hard to call. CDR3 size: 14 residues. From germline, CDR1 is LGHDT and CDR2 YNNKEL (reference sequence). Trimming took off 0 bases at V and 6 bases at J, with 9 bases between the two ends. The CDR3 DNA reads as TGTGCCAGCAGCCAAGATGTGGCGAGTCAGCCCCAGCATTTT. Translated: CASSQDVASQPQHF.

The rearrangement joins TRBV7-6 to TRBJ2-2, with D possibly being TRBD2 (5 bases). The length of the CDR3 is 14 residues. Trimming pared 8 bases from V and 0 bases from J, leaving 10 bases between. Germline CDR1 is SGHVS and CDR2 is FNYEAQ. CDR3 nucleotide sequence: TGTGCCAGCCAAGCGACTACGAACACCGGGGAGCTGTTTTTT. Translating gives CASQATTNTGELFF.

This clonotype was picked up many times. The rearrangement uses TRBV5-1 and TRBJ1-1; TRBD1 matches at 8 bases. CDR3 size: 15 residues. Trimming at V came to 2 bases and at J to 4 bases, leaving 7 bases not matched to a gene. Per the germline V gene, CDR1 is SGHRS and CDR2 is YFSETQ. CDR3 DNA sequence: TGCGCCAGCAGCTTTGACAGGGGTTGGGGCACTGAAGCTTTCTTT. It codes for CASSFDRGWGTEAFF.

This clonotype was recorded many times. The V gene is TRBV7-2, the J gene TRBJ2-1, with 7 bases identical to TRBD2. With V trimmed by 1 base and J by 3 bases, 3 bases remained unmatched. Germline V lookup: CDR1 SGHTA, CDR2 FQGNSA. There are 15 residues in the CDR3. The CDR3 DNA sequence: TGTGCCAGCAGCTTAGGGGCGGGAGACTACAATGAGCAGTTCTTC. Translation: CASSLGAGDYNEQFF.

This chain's CDR3 is CASSLRAGGLGELFF. The CDR3 DNA reads as TGTGCCAGCAGCCTCAGGGCAGGGGGCTTGGGGGAGCTGTTTTTT. This chain uses TRBV28 with TRBJ2-2, with 8 positions matching TRBD1. The trim removed 6 bases at V and 8 bases at J, leaving 11 bases unmatched. The germline CDR1 and CDR2 sequences are MDHEN and SYDVKM. The CDR3 totals 15 residues.

This clonotype came up many times. The genes are TRBV27 and TRBJ2-1; 9 bases map to TRBD1. The V and J ends lost 2 bases and 10 bases, in that order; junction bases with no gene match: 9. Germline assignment: CDR1 MNHEY and CDR2 SMNVEV (reference sequence). This CDR3 comprises 15 residues. CDR3: CASSLQGQGGTEQFF. The CDR3 DNA reads TGTGCCAGCAGTTTACAGGGACAGGGAGGAACGGAGCAGTTCTTC.

This clonotype was seen ten or more times. The chain employs TRBV5-5 and TRBJ2-3, with no clear D. The CDR3 spans 13 residues. V was shortened by 5 bases and J by 2 bases, with 9 bases between the two germline ends. The germline V gene encodes CDR1 SGHKS and CDR2 YYEKEE (reference sequence). CDR3 DNA sequence: TGTGCCAGCAGAATCTGGGACACAGATACGCAGTATTTT. Its translation is CASRIWDTDTQYF.

This clonotype came up many times. The rearrangement joins TRBV15 to TRBJ2-7; D call uncertain. Germline assignment: CDR1 LNHNV and CDR2 YYDKDF (reference sequence). V lost 1 base and J 2 bases, leaving 12 bases between the germline ends. The CDR3 consists of 15 residues. The CDR3: CATSRAVGFPYEQYF. The DNA of the CDR3 is TGTGCCACCAGCAGAGCAGTTGGGTTTCCCTACGAGCAGTACTTC. Full variable domain (remainder filled in from reference TRBV15 and TRBJ2-7): DAMVIQNPRYQVTQFGKPVTLSCSQTLNHNVMYWYQQKSSQAPKLLFHYYDKDFNNEADTPDNFQSRRPNTSFCFLDIRSPGLGDTAMYLCATSRAVGFPYEQYFGPGTRLTVT.

This clonotype was seen repeatedly, ten times or more. The chain has TRBV20-1 and TRBJ2-7; D gene uncertain. Germline-derived CDR1 and CDR2 are DFQATT and SNEGSKA (reference sequence). The CDR3 totals 13 residues. Trimming took 3 bases from V and 4 from J, leaving 13 bases between them. The CDR3 reads CSASWVGKYEQYF. The CDR3 nucleotides are TGCAGTGCTAGCTGGGTGGGGAAGTACGAGCAGTACTTC.

This clonotype was counted many times. V and J are TRBV10-3 and TRBJ2-1, with D possibly TRBD1 on 5 matching bases. V was trimmed by 3 bases and J by 4 bases, leaving 13 bases between them. CDR3 length equals 15 residues. Germline CDR1 and CDR2: ENHRY and SYGVKD. This chain's CDR3 is CAISDLKGRYNEQFF. For the CDR3, the DNA is TGTGCCATCAGTGATTTAAAGGGGCGATACAATGAGCAGTTCTTC.

The rearrangement joins TRBV7-6 to TRBJ2-3; 7 bases line up with TRBD2. Germline V gene data show CDR1 as SGHVS and CDR2 as FNYEAQ. With 0 bases clipped from V and 0 bases from J, the junction kept 3 bases outside the gene matches. The length of the CDR3 is 16 residues. The CDR3 DNA reads TGTGCCAGCAGCTTAGCAGAGGGACTAAGCACAGATACGCAGTATTTT. Its protein product is CASSLAEGLSTDTQYF.

The rearrangement links TRBV7-3 to TRBJ2-1; D gene uncertain. Deletions cut 2 bases from V and 10 bases from J, with 12 bases between. The V gene's germline CDR1 is SGHTA and CDR2 FQGTGA. The CDR3 runs to 13 residues. The CDR3 is CASSLHPRSEQFF. The CDR3 region has the DNA TGTGCCAGCAGCTTACATCCGAGGAGCGAGCAGTTCTTC.

This clonotype was seen only once. V gene TRBV5-1 combines with J gene TRBJ2-7, with 10 positions matching TRBD1. V trimming: 3 bases; J trimming: 11 bases; junction bases outside the gene matches: 5. The CDR3 consists of 12 residues. Germline values: CDR1 SGHRS, CDR2 YFSETQ. CDR3 protein: CASSSDRGPEYF. The CDR3 nucleotides read TGCGCCAGCAGCTCCGACAGGGGGCCGGAGTACTTC.

The table lists this clonotype with many counts. J is TRBJ1-1 and V is TRBV4-2, with D hard to call. CDR1 and CDR2 (germline): LGHNA, YNFKEQ. Deletions cut 7 bases from V and 0 bases from J, with 12 bases between. The CDR3 runs 14 residues. The CDR3 coding sequence is TGTGCCAGCACGGCCGAGATTATGAACACTGAAGCTTTCTTT. Translation: CASTAEIMNTEAFF.

In its sample, this clonotype was seen many times. V and J are TRBV12-3 or TRBV12-4 and TRBJ1-5; D is undetermined. The CDR3 runs 15 residues. Trimming removed 1 base from V and 7 bases from J, with 14 bases in between. For the CDR3, the DNA is TGTGCCAGCAGTTTAGGGGTTTTGTCAGGACAGCCCCAGCATTTT. Residues: CASSLGVLSGQPQHF.